This T cell receptor beta chain was recorded in a study of cytomegalovirus exposure and HLA in healthy donors. The wider study: Earlier findings included about 120 million unique TCR beta sequences obtained from approximately 170 million T cells.

Samples came from healthy bone marrow donors. The PCR made use of 60 Vbeta and 13 Jbeta primers. Assay: immunoSEQ multiplex PCR; the TCRdb copy retains only in-frame clones and omits some. This table has over 100,000 clones, 79% appearing once. CDR1 is LGHNA, CDR2 YNFKEQ, per germline. The CDR3 loop spans 15 amino acids. This TCR was sampled from a woman between 18 and 30 years old in good health and CMV-seropositive. The chain uses TRBV4-2 and TRBJ2-5, with a tentative D call TRBD2 (6 bases). Matching the DNA end better, TRBJ2-7 makes the J call doubtful. Sequenced: PBMCs. The CDR3 region is CASSPPGGDVYEQYF. The CDR3 DNA reads TGTGCCAGCAGCCCGCCTGGCGGGGACGTTTACGAGCAGTACTTC.